This paragraph reports one T cell receptor (beta chain). What it binds is not known. Germline CDR1 and CDR2: SEHNR and FQNEAQ (reference sequence). This CDR3 is built from 12 residues. Deletions cut 5 bases from V and 14 bases from J, with 16 bases between. The entry originates in a study of shared clonotypes between healthy human individuals. Study at large: Each donor's CD8 memory used one plate, CD8 naive two, each CD4 subset three. Whole-study findings and limits: Unshared clonotypes carried lower generation probabilities than those common to all four donors. Shared across four donors were roughly 5% of the naive CD4 clonotypes.

As handled by the study authors: Sequence data from immunoSEQ were junction-only and lacked quality scores; consequently, filtering differed. Sequenced by immunoSEQ multiplex PCR; TCRdb stores in-frame clones only, minus some. The DNA gave D and trimming, while V, J and clone size come from that table. Among some 1,400,000 clones listed, around 95% were seen once. Sample: naive CD4+ T cells sorted from blood. Subset meaning: CD45RA+ positively selected. This TCR came from a man aged 30 to 39 in good health. The chain links TRBV7-9 to TRBJ2-1; tentatively, D is TRBD1 (5 bases). The DNA for the CDR3 is TGTGCCAGCAGCCGCCCCTCGCAGGGCGAGTTCTTC. Translated: CASSRPSQGEFF.